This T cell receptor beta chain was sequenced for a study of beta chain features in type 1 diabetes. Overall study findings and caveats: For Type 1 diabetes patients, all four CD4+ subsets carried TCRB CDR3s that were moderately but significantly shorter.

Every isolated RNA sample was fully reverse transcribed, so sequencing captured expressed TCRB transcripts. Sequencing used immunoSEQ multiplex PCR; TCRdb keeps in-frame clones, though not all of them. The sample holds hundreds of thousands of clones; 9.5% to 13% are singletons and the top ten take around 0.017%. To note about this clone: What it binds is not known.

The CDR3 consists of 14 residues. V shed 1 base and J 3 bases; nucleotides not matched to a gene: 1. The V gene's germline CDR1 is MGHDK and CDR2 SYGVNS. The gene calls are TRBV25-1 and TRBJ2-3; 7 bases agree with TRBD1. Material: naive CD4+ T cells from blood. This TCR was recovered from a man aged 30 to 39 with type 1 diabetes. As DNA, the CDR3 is TGTGCCAGCAGTGAATGGGGACAGACAGATACGCAGTATTTT. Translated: CASSEWGQTDTQYF.